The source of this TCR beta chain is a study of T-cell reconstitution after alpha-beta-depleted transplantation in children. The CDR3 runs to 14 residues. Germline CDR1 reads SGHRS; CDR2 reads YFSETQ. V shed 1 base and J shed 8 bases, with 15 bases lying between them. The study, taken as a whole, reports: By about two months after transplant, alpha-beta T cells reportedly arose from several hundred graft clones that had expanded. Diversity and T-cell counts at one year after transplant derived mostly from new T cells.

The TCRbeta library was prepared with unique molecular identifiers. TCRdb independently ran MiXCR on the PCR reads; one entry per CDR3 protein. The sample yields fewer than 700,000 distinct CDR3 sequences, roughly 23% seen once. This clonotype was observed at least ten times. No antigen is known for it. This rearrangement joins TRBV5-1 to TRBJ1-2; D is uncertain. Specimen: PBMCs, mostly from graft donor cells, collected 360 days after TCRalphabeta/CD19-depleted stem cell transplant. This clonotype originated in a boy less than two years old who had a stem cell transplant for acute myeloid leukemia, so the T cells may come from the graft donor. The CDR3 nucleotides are TGCGCCAGCAGCTTGACGGCGACTCAAGGGGGCTACACCTTC. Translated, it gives CASSLTATQGGYTF. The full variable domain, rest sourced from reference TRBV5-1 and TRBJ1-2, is KAGVTQTPRYLIKTRGQQVTLSCSPISGHRSVSWYQQTPGQGLQFLFEYFSETQRNKGNFPGRFSGRQFSNSRSEMNVSTLELGDSALYLCASSLTATQGGYTFGSGTRLTVV.